One and the same sample provided the 3 T cell receptor beta chains below, sequenced in a study of cytomegalovirus exposure and HLA in healthy donors. The PCR used 60 Vbeta and 13 Jbeta primers. The assay was immunoSEQ multiplex PCR, and TCRdb's table has in-frame clones only and misses some. The sample holds roughly 160,000 clones, 80% to 90% seen once. Sequencing was carried out using PBMCs. These receptors were taken from a woman between 25 and 40 years old in good health and CMV-seropositive.

The chain uses TRBV10-3 and TRBJ1-4; weak D call: TRBD1 (6 bases). The germline V gene encodes CDR1 ENHRY and CDR2 SYGVKD. Trimming took off 6 bases at V and 5 bases at J, with 10 bases between the two ends. The CDR3 has 13 residues. DNA for the CDR3: TGTGCCATCAGGGCAGGGGACAATGAAAAACTGTTTTTT. Protein sequence: CAIRAGDNEKLFF.

The chain combines TRBV30 with TRBJ1-1; no clear D gene. Germline V gene sequence: CDR1 GTSNPN, CDR2 SVGIG (reference sequence). The CDR3 runs to 15 residues. The ends were cut back, 0 bases at V and 4 bases at J, with 15 bases in the middle. CDR3 sequence: CAWSVRLFGFTEAFF. For the CDR3, the DNA is TGTGCCTGGAGTGTACGACTCTTCGGTTTCACTGAAGCTTTCTTT.

The rearrangement links TRBV7-2 to TRBJ1-2; D is ambiguous. In germline, CDR1 is SGHTA, CDR2 FQGNSA. Trimming took 11 bases from V and 4 from J, leaving 29 bases between them. The CDR3 contains 17 residues. In nucleotides, the CDR3 is TGTGCCTCCCGTTCTCCTTCCGGCCGGGTAACACCCTATGGCTACACCTTC. Protein: CASRSPSGRVTPYGYTF.